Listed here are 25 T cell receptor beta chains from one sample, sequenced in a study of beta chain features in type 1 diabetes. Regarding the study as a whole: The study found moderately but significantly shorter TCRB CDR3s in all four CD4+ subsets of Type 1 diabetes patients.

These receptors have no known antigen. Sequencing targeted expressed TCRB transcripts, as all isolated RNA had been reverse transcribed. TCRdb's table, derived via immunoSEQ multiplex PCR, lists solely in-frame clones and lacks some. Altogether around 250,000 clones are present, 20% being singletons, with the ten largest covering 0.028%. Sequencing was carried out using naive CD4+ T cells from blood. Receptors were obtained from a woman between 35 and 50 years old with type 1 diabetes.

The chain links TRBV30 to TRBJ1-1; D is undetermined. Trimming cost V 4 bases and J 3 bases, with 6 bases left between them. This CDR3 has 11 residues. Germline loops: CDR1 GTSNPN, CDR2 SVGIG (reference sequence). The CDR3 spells CAWTSDTEAFF. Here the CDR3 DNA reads TGTGCCTGGACCTCGGACACTGAAGCTTTCTTT.

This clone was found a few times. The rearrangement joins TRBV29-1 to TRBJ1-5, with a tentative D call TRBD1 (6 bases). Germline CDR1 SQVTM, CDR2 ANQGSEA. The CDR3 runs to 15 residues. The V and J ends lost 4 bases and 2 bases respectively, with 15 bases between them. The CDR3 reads CSVAGGKSGNQPQHF. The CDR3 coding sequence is TGCAGCGTTGCGGGGGGCAAATCGGGCAATCAGCCCCAGCATTTT.

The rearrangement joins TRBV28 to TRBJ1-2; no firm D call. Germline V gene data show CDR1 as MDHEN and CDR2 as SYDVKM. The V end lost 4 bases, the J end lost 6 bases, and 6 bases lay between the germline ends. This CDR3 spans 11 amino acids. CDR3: CASSWQDGYTF. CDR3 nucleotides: TGTGCCAGCAGTTGGCAGGATGGCTACACCTTC.

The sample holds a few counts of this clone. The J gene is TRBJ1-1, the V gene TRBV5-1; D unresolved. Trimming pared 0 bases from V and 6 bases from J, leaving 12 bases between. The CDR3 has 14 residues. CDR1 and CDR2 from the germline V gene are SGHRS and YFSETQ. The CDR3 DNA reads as TGCGCCAGCAGCTTGGGGTACGGGGAGGCTGAAGCTTTCTTT. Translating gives CASSLGYGEAEAFF.

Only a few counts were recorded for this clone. For the CDR3, the DNA is TGCGCCAGCAGCCAAGACCACAAGAATGAGCAGTTCTTC. Amino acids: CASSQDHKNEQFF. The gene calls are TRBV4-3 and TRBJ2-1; D is unresolved. The CDR3 extends over 13 amino acids. CDR1 LGHNA and CDR2 YSLEER come from the germline V gene. V dropped 0 bases and J dropped 7 bases, with 7 bases sitting between them.

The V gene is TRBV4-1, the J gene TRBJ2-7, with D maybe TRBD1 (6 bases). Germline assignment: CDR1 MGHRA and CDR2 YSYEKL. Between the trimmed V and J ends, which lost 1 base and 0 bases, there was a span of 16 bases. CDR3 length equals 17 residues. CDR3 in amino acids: CASSQGLQGILSYEQYF. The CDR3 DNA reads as TGCGCCAGCAGCCAAGGCCTCCAGGGGATACTCTCCTACGAGCAGTACTTC.

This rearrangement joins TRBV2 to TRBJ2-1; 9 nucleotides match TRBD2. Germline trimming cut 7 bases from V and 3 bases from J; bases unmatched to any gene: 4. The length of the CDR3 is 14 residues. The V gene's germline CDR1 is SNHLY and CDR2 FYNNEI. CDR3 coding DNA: TGTGCCAGCATTAGCGGGAGAGGCTACAATGAGCAGTTCTTC. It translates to CASISGRGYNEQFF.

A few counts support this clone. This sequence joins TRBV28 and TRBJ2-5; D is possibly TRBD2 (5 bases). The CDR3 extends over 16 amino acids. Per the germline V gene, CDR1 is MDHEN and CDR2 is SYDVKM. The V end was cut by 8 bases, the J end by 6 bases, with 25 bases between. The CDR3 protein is CASRSTPLAPMKTQYF. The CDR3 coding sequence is TGTGCCAGCCGTTCCACCCCCCTAGCCCCAATGAAGACCCAGTACTTC. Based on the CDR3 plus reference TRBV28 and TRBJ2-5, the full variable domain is DVKVTQSSRYLVKRTGEKVFLECVQDMDHENMFWYRQDPGLGLRLIYFSYDVKMKEKGDIPEGYSVSREKKERFSLILESASTNQTSMYLCASRSTPLAPMKTQYFGPGTRLLVL.

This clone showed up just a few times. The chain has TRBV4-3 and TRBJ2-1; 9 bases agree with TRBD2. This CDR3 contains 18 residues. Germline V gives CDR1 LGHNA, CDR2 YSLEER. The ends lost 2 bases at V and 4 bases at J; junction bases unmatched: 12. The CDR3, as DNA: TGCGCCAGCAGCCAAAGGGGGCCCGGGACTAGCCATTACAATGAGCAGTTCTTC. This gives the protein CASSQRGPGTSHYNEQFF.

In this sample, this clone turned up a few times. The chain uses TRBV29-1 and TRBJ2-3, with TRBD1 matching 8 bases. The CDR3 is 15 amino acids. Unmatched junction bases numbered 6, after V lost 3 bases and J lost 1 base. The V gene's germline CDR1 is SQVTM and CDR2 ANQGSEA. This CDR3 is CSVEGLTGGTDTQYF. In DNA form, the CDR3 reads TGCAGCGTTGAGGGGCTGACAGGGGGCACAGATACGCAGTATTTT.

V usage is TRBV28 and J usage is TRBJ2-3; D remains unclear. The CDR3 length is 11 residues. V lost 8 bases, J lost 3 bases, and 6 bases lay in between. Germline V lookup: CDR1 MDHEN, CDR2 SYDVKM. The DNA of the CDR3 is TGTGCCAGCCTCAGGACAGATACGCAGTATTTT. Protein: CASLRTDTQYF.

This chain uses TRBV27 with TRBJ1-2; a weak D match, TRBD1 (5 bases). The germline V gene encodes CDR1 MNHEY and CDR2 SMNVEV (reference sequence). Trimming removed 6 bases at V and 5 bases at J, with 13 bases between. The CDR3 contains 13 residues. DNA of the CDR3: TGTGCCAGCAGGTTGACAGATGCTTATGGCTACACCTTC. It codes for CASRLTDAYGYTF.

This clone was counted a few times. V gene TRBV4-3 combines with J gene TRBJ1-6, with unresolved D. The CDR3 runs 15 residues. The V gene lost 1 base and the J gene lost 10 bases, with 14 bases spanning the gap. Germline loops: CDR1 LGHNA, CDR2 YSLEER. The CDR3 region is CASSQGSGGRSPLHF. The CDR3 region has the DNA TGCGCCAGCAGCCAAGGGTCAGGAGGAAGGTCACCCCTCCACTTT.

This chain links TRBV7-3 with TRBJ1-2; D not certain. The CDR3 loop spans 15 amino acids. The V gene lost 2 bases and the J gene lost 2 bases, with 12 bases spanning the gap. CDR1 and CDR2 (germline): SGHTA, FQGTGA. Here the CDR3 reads CASSLEEGTNYGYTF. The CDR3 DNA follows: TGTGCCAGCAGCTTAGAAGAGGGAACCAACTATGGCTACACCTTC.

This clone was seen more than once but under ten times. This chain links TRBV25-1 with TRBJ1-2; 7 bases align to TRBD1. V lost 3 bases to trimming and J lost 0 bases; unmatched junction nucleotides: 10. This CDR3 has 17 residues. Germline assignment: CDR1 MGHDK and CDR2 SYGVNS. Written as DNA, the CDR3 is TGTGCCAGCAGTGACCCCGGATTGAGGGGGCCTAACTATGGCTACACCTTC. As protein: CASSDPGLRGPNYGYTF.

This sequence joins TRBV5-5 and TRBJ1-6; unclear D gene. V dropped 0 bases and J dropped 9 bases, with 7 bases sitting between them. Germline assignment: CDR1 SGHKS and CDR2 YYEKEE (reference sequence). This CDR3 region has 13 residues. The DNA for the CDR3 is TGTGCCAGCAGCTTGGCGAGCGGTTCACCCCTCCACTTT. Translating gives CASSLASGSPLHF.

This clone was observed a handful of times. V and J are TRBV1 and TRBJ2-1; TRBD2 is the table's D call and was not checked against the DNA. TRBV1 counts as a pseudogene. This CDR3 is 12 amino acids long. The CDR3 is CTSSQARVEQFF. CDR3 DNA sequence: TGCACCAGCAGCCAAGCTAGAGTTGAGCAGTTCTTC.

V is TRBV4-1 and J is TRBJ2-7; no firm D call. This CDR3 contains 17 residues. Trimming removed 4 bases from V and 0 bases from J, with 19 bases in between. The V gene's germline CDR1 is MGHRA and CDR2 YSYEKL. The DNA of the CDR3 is TGCGCCAGCAGCCTCGTACGCAGTCGTGAAAGCTCCTACGAGCAGTACTTC. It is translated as CASSLVRSRESSYEQYF.

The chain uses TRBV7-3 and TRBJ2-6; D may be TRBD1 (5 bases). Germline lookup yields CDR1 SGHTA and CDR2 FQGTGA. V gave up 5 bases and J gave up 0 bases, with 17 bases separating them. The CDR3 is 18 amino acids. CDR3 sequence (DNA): TGTGCCAGCAGCCCCTCCGGAACAGGCGGCTCTGGGGCCAACGTCCTGACTTTC. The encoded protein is CASSPSGTGGSGANVLTF.

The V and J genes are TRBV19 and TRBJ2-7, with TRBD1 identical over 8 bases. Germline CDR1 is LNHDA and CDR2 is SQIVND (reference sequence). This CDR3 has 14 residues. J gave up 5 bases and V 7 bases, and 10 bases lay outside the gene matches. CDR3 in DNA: TGTGCCAGTACCCCTCGACAGGGGCTCAACGAGCAGTACTTC. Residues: CASTPRQGLNEQYF. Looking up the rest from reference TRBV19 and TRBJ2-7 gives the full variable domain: DGGITQSPKYLFRKEGQNVTLSCEQNLNHDAMYWYRQDPGQGLRLIYYSQIVNDFQKGDIAEGYSVSREKKESFPLTVTSAQKNPTAFYLCASTPRQGLNEQYFGPGTRLTVT.

This CDR3 reads CASSTSGRNNEQFF. The CDR3 DNA is TGTGCCAGCAGTACTAGCGGGAGAAATAATGAGCAGTTCTTC. The chain uses TRBV28 and TRBJ2-1; 11 bases agree with TRBD2. The ends lost 5 bases at V and 7 bases at J; junction bases unmatched: 4. Germline V gene lookup returns CDR1 MDHEN and CDR2 SYDVKM. The CDR3 contains 14 residues.

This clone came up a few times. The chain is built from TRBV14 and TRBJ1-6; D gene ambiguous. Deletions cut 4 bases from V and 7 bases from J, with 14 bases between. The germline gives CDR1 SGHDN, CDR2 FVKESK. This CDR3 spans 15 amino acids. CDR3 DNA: TGTGCCAGCAGCCCTTCGACATGGCAAAATTCACCCCTCCACTTT. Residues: CASSPSTWQNSPLHF.

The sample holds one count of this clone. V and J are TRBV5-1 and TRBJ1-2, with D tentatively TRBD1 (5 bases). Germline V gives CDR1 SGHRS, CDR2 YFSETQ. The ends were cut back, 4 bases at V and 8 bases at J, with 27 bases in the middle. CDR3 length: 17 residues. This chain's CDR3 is CASSLVGGGGTGYGYTF. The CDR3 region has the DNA TGCGCCAGCAGCCTTGTTGGTGGCGGGGGAACAGGTTACGGCTACACCTTC.

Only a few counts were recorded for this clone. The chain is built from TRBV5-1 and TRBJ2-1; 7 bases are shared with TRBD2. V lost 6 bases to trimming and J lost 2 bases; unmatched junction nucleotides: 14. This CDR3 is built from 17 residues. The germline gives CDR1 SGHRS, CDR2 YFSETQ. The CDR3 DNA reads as TGCGCCAGCACCTCCGCCTCGCGGGAGAGAACCTACAATGAGCAGTTCTTC. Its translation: CASTSASRERTYNEQFF.

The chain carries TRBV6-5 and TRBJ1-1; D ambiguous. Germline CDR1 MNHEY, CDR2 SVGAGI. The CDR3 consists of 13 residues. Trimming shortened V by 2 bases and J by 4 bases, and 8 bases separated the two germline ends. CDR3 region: CASSYQRGTEAFF. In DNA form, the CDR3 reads TGTGCCAGCAGTTACCAGCGGGGCACTGAAGCTTTCTTT.